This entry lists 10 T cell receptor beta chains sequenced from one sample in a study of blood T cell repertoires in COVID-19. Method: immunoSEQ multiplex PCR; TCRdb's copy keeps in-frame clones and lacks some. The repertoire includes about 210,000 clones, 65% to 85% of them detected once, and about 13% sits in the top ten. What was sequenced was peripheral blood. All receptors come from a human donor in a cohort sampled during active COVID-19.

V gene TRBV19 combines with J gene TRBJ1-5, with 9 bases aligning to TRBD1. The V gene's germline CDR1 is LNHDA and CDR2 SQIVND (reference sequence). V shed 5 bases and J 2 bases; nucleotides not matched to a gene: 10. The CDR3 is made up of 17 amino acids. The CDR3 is CASSWAPWTGGNQPQHF. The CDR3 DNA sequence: TGTGCCAGTAGTTGGGCTCCTTGGACAGGGGGCAATCAGCCCCAGCATTTT. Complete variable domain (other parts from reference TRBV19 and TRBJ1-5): DGGITQSPKYLFRKEGQNVTLSCEQNLNHDAMYWYRQDPGQGLRLIYYSQIVNDFQKGDIAEGYSVSREKKESFPLTVTSAQKNPTAFYLCASSWAPWTGGNQPQHFGDGTRLSIL.

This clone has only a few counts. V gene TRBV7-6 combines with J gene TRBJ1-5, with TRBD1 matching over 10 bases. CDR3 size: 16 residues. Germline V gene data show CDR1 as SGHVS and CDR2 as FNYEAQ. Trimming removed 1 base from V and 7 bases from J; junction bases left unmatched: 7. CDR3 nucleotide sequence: TGTGCCAGCAGCTTAGGGACAGGGGGTATGCAACAGCCCCAGCATTTT. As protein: CASSLGTGGMQQPQHF.

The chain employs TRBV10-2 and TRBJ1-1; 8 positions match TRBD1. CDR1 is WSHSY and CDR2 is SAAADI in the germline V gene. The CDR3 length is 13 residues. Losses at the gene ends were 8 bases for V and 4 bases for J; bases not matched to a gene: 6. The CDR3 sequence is CASLRGLGTEAFF. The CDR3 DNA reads TGCGCCAGCCTCAGGGGGCTTGGCACTGAAGCTTTCTTT.

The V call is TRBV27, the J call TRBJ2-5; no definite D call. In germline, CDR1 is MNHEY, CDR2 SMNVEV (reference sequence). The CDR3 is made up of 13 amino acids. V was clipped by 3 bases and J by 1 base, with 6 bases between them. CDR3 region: CASSLFRQETQYF. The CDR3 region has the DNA TGTGCCAGCAGTTTGTTCCGCCAAGAGACCCAGTACTTC.

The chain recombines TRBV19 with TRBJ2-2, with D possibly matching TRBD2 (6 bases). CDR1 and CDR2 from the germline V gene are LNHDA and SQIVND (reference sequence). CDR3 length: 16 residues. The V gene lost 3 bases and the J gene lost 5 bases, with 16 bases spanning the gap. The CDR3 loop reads CASSIQPTGVTGELFF. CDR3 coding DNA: TGTGCCAGTAGTATCCAACCGACGGGGGTAACCGGGGAGCTGTTTTTT. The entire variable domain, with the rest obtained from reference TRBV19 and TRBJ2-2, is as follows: DGGITQSPKYLFRKEGQNVTLSCEQNLNHDAMYWYRQDPGQGLRLIYYSQIVNDFQKGDIAEGYSVSREKKESFPLTVTSAQKNPTAFYLCASSIQPTGVTGELFFGEGSRLTVL.

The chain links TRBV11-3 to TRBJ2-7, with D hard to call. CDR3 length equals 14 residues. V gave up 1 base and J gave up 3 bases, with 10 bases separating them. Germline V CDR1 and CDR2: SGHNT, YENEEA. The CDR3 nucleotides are TGTGCCAGCAGCTTAGGTGACACGAACTACGAGCAGTACTTC. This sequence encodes CASSLGDTNYEQYF.

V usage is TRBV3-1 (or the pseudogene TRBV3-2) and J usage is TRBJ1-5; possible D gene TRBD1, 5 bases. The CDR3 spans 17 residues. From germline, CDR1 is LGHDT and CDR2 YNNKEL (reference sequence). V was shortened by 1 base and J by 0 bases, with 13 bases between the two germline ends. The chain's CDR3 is CASSQVAGLGSNQPQHF. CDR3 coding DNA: TGTGCCAGCAGCCAAGTAGCGGGGCTGGGTAGCAATCAGCCCCAGCATTTT.

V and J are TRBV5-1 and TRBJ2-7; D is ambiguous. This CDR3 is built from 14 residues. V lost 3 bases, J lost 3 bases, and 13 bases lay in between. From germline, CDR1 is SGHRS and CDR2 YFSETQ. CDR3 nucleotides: TGCGCCAGCAGCTCGGGTTCCGGTGGCTACGAGCAGTACTTC. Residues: CASSSGSGGYEQYF.

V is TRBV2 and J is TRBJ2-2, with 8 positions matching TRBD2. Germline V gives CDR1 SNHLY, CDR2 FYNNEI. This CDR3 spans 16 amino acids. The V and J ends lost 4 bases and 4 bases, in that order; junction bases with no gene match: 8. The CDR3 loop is CASSGSSGAVTGELFF. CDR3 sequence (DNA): TGTGCCAGCAGTGGAAGTAGCGGGGCCGTCACCGGGGAGCTGTTTTTT.

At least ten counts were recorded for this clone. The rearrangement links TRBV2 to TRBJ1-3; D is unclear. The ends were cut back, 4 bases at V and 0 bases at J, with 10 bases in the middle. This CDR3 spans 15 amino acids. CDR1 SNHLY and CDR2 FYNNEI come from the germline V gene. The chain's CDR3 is CASSVSGSSGNTIYF. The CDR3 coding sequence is TGTGCCAGCAGTGTTTCAGGTTCCTCTGGAAACACCATATATTTT.